This TCR beta chain was captured by sequencing in a study of cytomegalovirus exposure and HLA in healthy donors. At the level of the study: A prior analysis found 117 million unique TCR beta sequences from around 200 million T cells. Whole-study findings and limits: About 87% or about 30% of the time was how often most TCR beta V segments were productive, according to an earlier analysis.

The CDR3 totals 14 residues. The V end lost 5 bases, the J end lost 4 bases, and 11 bases lay between the germline ends. CDR1 SGHTA and CDR2 FQGNSA come from the germline V gene. PCR used 60 Vbeta primers and 13 Jbeta primers. Here immunoSEQ multiplex PCR was the method, and the copy in TCRdb shows in-frame clones only, minus some. The sample contains roughly 140,000 clones, roughly 82% of which appear only once. Remarks on this clone: As yet, its antigen is unknown.

Source material: PBMCs. The receptor was derived from a woman aged 50 to 60 in good health and CMV-seropositive. The chain joins TRBV7-2 to TRBJ2-2; a weak D match, TRBD2 (6 bases). The CDR3 loop is CASSLLRGTGELFF. The CDR3 nucleotides are TGTGCCAGCAGCCTCCTGCGGGGCACCGGGGAGCTGTTTTTT.